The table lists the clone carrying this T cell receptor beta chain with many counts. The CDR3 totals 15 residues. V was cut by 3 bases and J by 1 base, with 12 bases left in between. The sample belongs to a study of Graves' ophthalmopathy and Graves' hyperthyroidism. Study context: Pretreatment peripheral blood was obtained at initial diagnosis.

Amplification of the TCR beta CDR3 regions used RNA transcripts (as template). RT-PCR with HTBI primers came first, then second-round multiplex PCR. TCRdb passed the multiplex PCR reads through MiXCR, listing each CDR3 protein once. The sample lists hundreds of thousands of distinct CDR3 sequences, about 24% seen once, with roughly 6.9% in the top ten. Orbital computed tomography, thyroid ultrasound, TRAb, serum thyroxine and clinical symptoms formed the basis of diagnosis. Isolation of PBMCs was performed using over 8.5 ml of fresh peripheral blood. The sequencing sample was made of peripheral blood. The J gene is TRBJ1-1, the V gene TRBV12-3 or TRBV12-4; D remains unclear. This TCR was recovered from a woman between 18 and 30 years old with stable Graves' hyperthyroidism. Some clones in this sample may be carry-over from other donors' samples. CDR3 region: CASSLYWPRNTEAFF. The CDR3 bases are TGTGCCAGCAGTTTGTATTGGCCGCGGAACACTGAAGCTTTCTTT.